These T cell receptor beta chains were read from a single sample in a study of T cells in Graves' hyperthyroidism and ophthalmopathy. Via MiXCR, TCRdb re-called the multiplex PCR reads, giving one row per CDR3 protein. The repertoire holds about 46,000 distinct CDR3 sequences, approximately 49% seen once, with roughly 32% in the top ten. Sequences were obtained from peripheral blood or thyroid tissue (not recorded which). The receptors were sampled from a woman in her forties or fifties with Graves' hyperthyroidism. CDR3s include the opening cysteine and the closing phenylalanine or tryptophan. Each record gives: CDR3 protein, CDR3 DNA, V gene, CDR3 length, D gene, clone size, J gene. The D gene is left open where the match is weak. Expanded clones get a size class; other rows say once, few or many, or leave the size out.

CDR3: CAISESGRGYTF
DNA: TGTGCCATCAGTGAGTCGGGGCGTGGCTACACCTTC
V: TRBV10-3
length: 12
D: NA
size: NA
J: TRBJ1-2

CDR3: CASSPASGANYGYTF
DNA: TGTGCCAGCTCACCAGCTAGTGGGGCCAACTATGGCTACACCTTC
V: TRBV18
length: 15
D: NA
size: few
J: TRBJ1-2

CDR3: CAWSVGDTGNQPQHF
DNA: TGTGCCTGGAGTGTGGGAGACACAGGGAATCAGCCCCAGCATTTT
V: TRBV30
length: 15
D: NA
size: many
J: TRBJ1-5

CDR3: CASGPFGYTF
DNA: TGTGCCAGCGGCCCGTTTGGCTACACCTTC
V: TRBV6-2/TRBV6-3
length: 10
D: NA
size: many
J: TRBJ1-2

CDR3: CASNPGLAGTDTQYF
DNA: TGTGCCAGCAATCCGGGACTAGCGGGTACAGATACGCAGTATTTT
V: TRBV7-2
length: 15
D: TRBD2
size: NA
J: TRBJ2-3

CDR3: CASSLGGANTGELFF
DNA: TGTGCCAGCAGCTTAGGCGGGGCGAACACCGGGGAGCTATTTTTT
V: TRBV7-9
length: 15
D: NA
size: NA
J: TRBJ2-2

CDR3: CASSFGQDNTDTQYF
DNA: TGTGCCAGCAGTTTTGGACAAGACAACACAGATACGCAGTATTTT
V: TRBV12-3/TRBV12-4
length: 15
D: NA
size: few
J: TRBJ2-3

CDR3: CASSLSGSGELFF
DNA: TGTGCCAGCAGCTTGTCGGGTAGCGGGGAGCTGTTTTTT
V: TRBV7-2
length: 13
D: NA
size: NA
J: TRBJ2-2

CDR3: CASTYGAGVEGVAFF
DNA: TGTGCCAGCACCTACGGGGCAGGGGTCGAAGGGGTAGCTTTCTTT
V: TRBV6-1
length: 15
D: NA
size: once
J: TRBJ1-1

CDR3: CASSEGLPGELFF
DNA: TGTGCCAGCAGTGAAGGGCTGCCCGGGGAGCTGTTTTTT
V: TRBV6-5
length: 13
D: NA
size: many
J: TRBJ2-2

CDR3: CASSLRTGNTIYF
DNA: TGTGCCAGCAGCCTCAGGACAGGAAACACCATATATTTT
V: TRBV14
length: 13
D: NA
size: NA
J: TRBJ1-3

CDR3: CAIRSLGVGYTF
DNA: TGTGCCATCAGGTCCCTGGGGGTTGGCTACACCTTC
V: TRBV10-3
length: 12
D: NA
size: NA
J: TRBJ1-2

CDR3: CASSSRRESGEQFF
DNA: TGTGCCAGCAGTTCTAGGCGGGAGTCAGGGGAGCAGTTCTTC
V: TRBV27
length: 14
D: TRBD2
size: NA
J: TRBJ2-1

CDR3: CASSPPRGWEAQYF
DNA: TGTGCCAGCAGTCCCCCCAGGGGTTGGGAGGCCCAGTACTTC
V: TRBV12-3/TRBV12-4
length: 14
D: NA
size: NA
J: TRBJ2-5

CDR3: CASRDRGNTGELFF
DNA: TGTGCCAGCAGAGACAGGGGAAACACCGGGGAGCTGTTTTTT
V: TRBV7-3
length: 14
D: TRBD1
size: few
J: TRBJ2-2

CDR3: CASSLAEYEQYF
DNA: TGTGCCAGCAGTTTGGCGGAGTACGAGCAGTACTTC
V: TRBV28
length: 12
D: NA
size: many
J: TRBJ2-7

CDR3: CASSASGLGRDETEASF
DNA: TGCGCCAGCAGTGCCTCCGGACTGGGGAGGGATGAAACTGAAGCTTCCTTT
V: TRBV7-9
length: 17
D: NA
size: NA
J: TRBJ1-1

CDR3: CASSHDRARGANVLTF
DNA: TGCGCCAGCAGCCACGACAGGGCTCGTGGGGCCAACGTCCTGACTTTC
V: TRBV4-3
length: 16
D: TRBD1
size: NA
J: TRBJ2-6

CDR3: CASSEEPTGGYQETQYF
DNA: TGTGCCAGCAGTGAAGAACCGACAGGGGGATACCAAGAGACCCAGTACTTC
V: TRBV6-1
length: 17
D: TRBD1
size: medium-sized
J: TRBJ2-5

CDR3: CASIGQAYEQYF
DNA: TGTGCCAGCATCGGACAGGCGTACGAGCAGTACTTC
V: TRBV7-8
length: 12
D: TRBD1
size: many
J: TRBJ2-7

CDR3: CASSFTGALDQPQHF
DNA: TGTGCCAGCAGTTTTACAGGGGCCCTAGATCAGCCCCAGCATTTT
V: TRBV28
length: 15
D: TRBD1
size: NA
J: TRBJ1-5

CDR3: CASSERGLKGVWETQYF
DNA: TGCGCCAGCAGTGAGAGGGGACTAAAGGGAGTGTGGGAGACCCAGTACTTC
V: TRBV10-2
length: 17
D: TRBD2
size: many
J: TRBJ2-5

CDR3: CASSPGQGAREQYF
DNA: TGTGCCAGCTCACCTGGGCAGGGGGCGAGGGAGCAGTACTTC
V: TRBV18
length: 14
D: TRBD1
size: many
J: TRBJ2-7

CDR3: CASSPRQGHGGYTF
DNA: TGTGCCAGCTCACCGCGACAGGGGCATGGTGGCTACACCTTC
V: TRBV18
length: 14
D: TRBD1
size: many
J: TRBJ1-2

CDR3: CATSRETGTLGAFF
DNA: TGTGCCACCAGCAGAGAGACAGGGACGCTGGGAGCTTTCTTT
V: TRBV15
length: 14
D: TRBD1
size: NA
J: TRBJ1-1

CDR3: CAISEGGRPTSSYNSPLHF
DNA: TGTGCCATCAGTGAGGGGGGGAGACCAACGAGCTCCTATAATTCACCCCTCCACTTT
V: TRBV10-3
length: 19
D: NA
size: few
J: TRBJ1-6

CDR3: CSAREVLLGATNEKLFF
DNA: TGCAGTGCTAGAGAAGTGTTGTTAGGTGCAACTAATGAAAAACTGTTTTTT
V: TRBV20-1
length: 17
D: NA
size: NA
J: TRBJ1-4

CDR3: CSVGQGASGANVLTF
DNA: TGCAGCGTGGGACAGGGCGCCTCTGGGGCCAACGTCCTGACTTTC
V: TRBV29-1
length: 15
D: TRBD1
size: medium-sized
J: TRBJ2-6

CDR3: CASSLVGSGELFF
DNA: TGTGCCAGCAGCTTAGTCGGTTCCGGGGAGCTGTTTTTT
V: TRBV11-2
length: 13
D: NA
size: NA
J: TRBJ2-2

CDR3: CSVGQGCTGTQYF
DNA: TGCAGCGTTGGGCAGGGTTGTACTGGGACCCAGTACTTC
V: TRBV29-1
length: 13
D: NA
size: NA
J: TRBJ2-5

CDR3: CASRNSALRTDTQYF
DNA: TGTGCCAGCAGAAACAGCGCCCTACGCACAGATACGCAGTATTTT
V: TRBV28
length: 15
D: NA
size: NA
J: TRBJ2-3

CDR3: CASSLGSGANVLTFF
DNA: TGTGCCAGCAGTTTGGGCTCTGGGGCCAACGTCCTGACTTTCTTT
V: TRBV12-3/TRBV12-4
length: 15
D: NA
size: NA
J: TRBJ1-1

CDR3: CASSGPGPQSEQYF
DNA: TGTGCCAGCAGCGGACCGGGACCGCAATCCGAGCAGTACTTC
V: TRBV7-9
length: 14
D: NA
size: NA
J: TRBJ2-7

CDR3: CAWGETDVSPLHF
DNA: TGTGCCTGGGGTGAGACAGATGTGTCACCCCTCCACTTT
V: TRBV30
length: 13
D: NA
size: many
J: TRBJ1-6

CDR3: CASSPGQGIDTQYF
DNA: TGCGCCAGCAGCCCGGGACAGGGGATAGATACGCAGTATTTT
V: TRBV5-1
length: 14
D: TRBD1
size: many
J: TRBJ2-3

CDR3: CAISGDPGSYNSPLHF
DNA: TGTGCCATCAGTGGGGACCCGGGCTCCTATAATTCACCCCTCCACTTT
V: TRBV10-3
length: 16
D: NA
size: NA
J: TRBJ1-6

CDR3: CASSQTSGIVSGANVLTF
DNA: TGTGCCAGCAGCCAGACTAGCGGGATAGTCTCTGGGGCCAACGTCCTGACTTTC
V: TRBV4-2
length: 18
D: TRBD2
size: many
J: TRBJ2-6

CDR3: CSAKKRPLERITYEQYF
DNA: TGCAGTGCTAAAAAACGCCCACTAGAGCGGATCACCTACGAGCAGTACTTC
V: TRBV20-1
length: 17
D: NA
size: NA
J: TRBJ2-7

CDR3: CASRGLAGVLETQYF
DNA: TGTGCCAGCCGGGGACTAGCGGGAGTTTTGGAGACCCAGTACTTC
V: TRBV2
length: 15
D: TRBD2
size: NA
J: TRBJ2-5

CDR3: CSASGRTGSEETQYF
DNA: TGCAGTGCTAGCGGACGGACCGGGAGCGAAGAGACCCAGTACTTC
V: TRBV20-1
length: 15
D: NA
size: NA
J: TRBJ2-5

CDR3: CASSIRPPSSYNSPLHF
DNA: TGTGCCAGTAGTATCAGACCGCCGAGCTCCTATAATTCACCCCTCCACTTT
V: TRBV19
length: 17
D: NA
size: few
J: TRBJ1-6

CDR3: CASSASQRAQVGAFF
DNA: TGTGCCAGCAGCGCTTCGCAGAGGGCCCAGGTGGGAGCTTTCTTT
V: TRBV5-6
length: 15
D: NA
size: many
J: TRBJ1-1

CDR3: CASSHKETNEKLFF
DNA: TGCGCCAGCAGCCACAAAGAGACTAATGAAAAACTGTTTTTT
V: TRBV10-2
length: 14
D: NA
size: many
J: TRBJ1-4

CDR3: CSARPGAGELFF
DNA: TGCAGTGCTAGACCGGGGGCCGGGGAGCTGTTTTTT
V: TRBV20-1
length: 12
D: NA
size: NA
J: TRBJ2-2

CDR3: CASSEAQPGYRANQPQHF
DNA: TGTGCCAGCAGTGAAGCCCAGCCGGGTTACCGAGCCAATCAGCCCCAGCATTTT
V: TRBV12-3/TRBV12-4
length: 18
D: NA
size: NA
J: TRBJ1-5

CDR3: CSATRTAQTNYGYTF
DNA: TGCAGTGCTACAAGGACAGCGCAAACTAACTATGGCTACACCTTC
V: TRBV20-1
length: 15
D: NA
size: many
J: TRBJ1-2

CDR3: CSVARGTDTQYF
DNA: TGCAGTGTGGCGAGGGGGACAGATACGCAGTATTTT
V: TRBV20-1
length: 12
D: NA
size: many
J: TRBJ2-3

CDR3: CASSSNLAGDPQQTQYF
DNA: TGTGCCAGCAGCTCTAACCTAGCGGGAGATCCCCAACAGACCCAGTACTTC
V: TRBV7-9
length: 17
D: TRBD2
size: many
J: TRBJ2-5

CDR3: CATSRGGAGVQPQHF
DNA: TGTGCCACCAGCAGAGGAGGGGCAGGGGTCCAGCCCCAGCATTTT
V: TRBV15
length: 15
D: NA
size: NA
J: TRBJ1-5

CDR3: CAISESRGNSPLHF
DNA: TGTGCCATCAGTGAGTCGAGAGGGAATTCACCCCTCCACTTT
V: TRBV10-3
length: 14
D: NA
size: medium-sized
J: TRBJ1-6

CDR3: CASSVSGRADEQFF
DNA: TGTGCCAGCAGCGTAAGCGGGAGGGCAGATGAGCAGTTCTTC
V: TRBV9
length: 14
D: TRBD2
size: NA
J: TRBJ2-1

CDR3: CASSLRGGNEQYF
DNA: TGTGCCAGCAGCCTACGAGGGGGTAACGAGCAGTACTTC
V: TRBV4-2
length: 13
D: NA
size: NA
J: TRBJ2-7

CDR3: CASSIVLGQANEKLFF
DNA: TGTGCCAGCAGTATAGTTCTGGGACAGGCTAATGAAAAACTGTTTTTT
V: TRBV12-3/TRBV12-4
length: 16
D: TRBD1
size: NA
J: TRBJ1-4

CDR3: CACTLNTEAFF
DNA: TGTGCCTGTACGCTGAACACTGAAGCTTTCTTT
V: TRBV30
length: 11
D: NA
size: many
J: TRBJ1-1

CDR3: CASSYTPGRADTQYF
DNA: TGTGCCAGCAGTTACACGCCGGGACGGGCAGATACGCAGTATTTT
V: TRBV6-5
length: 15
D: NA
size: many
J: TRBJ2-3

CDR3: CASRAGFGNTIYF
DNA: TGTGCCAGCAGGGCAGGGTTTGGAAACACCATATATTTT
V: TRBV6-5
length: 13
D: NA
size: many
J: TRBJ1-3

CDR3: CAIKDSPVEKLFF
DNA: TGTGCCATCAAGGACAGTCCGGTGGAAAAACTGTTTTTT
V: TRBV10-3
length: 13
D: NA
size: many
J: TRBJ1-4

CDR3: CASRPSGRAVYF
DNA: TGTGCCAGCAGACCCAGCGGGAGGGCCGTGTACTTC
V: TRBV11-2
length: 12
D: TRBD2
size: NA
J: TRBJ2-5

CDR3: CASSVGGRLETQYF
DNA: TGTGCCAGCAGCGTAGGCGGGAGGTTGGAGACCCAGTACTTC
V: TRBV9
length: 14
D: TRBD2
size: once
J: TRBJ2-5

CDR3: CASRGRFLTDTQYF
DNA: TGTGCCAGCAGGGGGAGGTTTCTCACAGATACGCAGTATTTT
V: TRBV27
length: 14
D: NA
size: NA
J: TRBJ2-3